This is a list of T cell receptor beta chains from one sample in a study of early T cells in non-severe SARS-CoV-2 infection. One entry per CDR3 protein results from TCRdb running MiXCR on the 5' RACE reads. In the table there are about 110,000 distinct CDR3 sequences, around 13% of which are singletons. Sequences were derived from whole blood, sampled at baseline. The receptors were sampled from an adult who was a healthcare worker with PCR-confirmed SARS-CoV-2 infection or an uninfected control (not recorded which). Both conserved end residues are part of each CDR3. A D gene is named only where the DNA matches it firmly. Clone size is given for some rows only: seen once, a few or many times, or a class if the clone is expanded.

TGTGCCAGCGGACCGGGACAGAAAAATGAAAAACTGTTTTTT	CASGPGQKNEKLFF	TRBJ1-4	TRBD1	TRBV5-4	few
TGTGCCAGCAGTTTATTGGGGCAGGGGATGAACACTGAAGCTTTCTTT	CASSLLGQGMNTEAFF	TRBJ1-1	-	TRBV28	few
TGCAGTGCTAGAGAAGTAGGGAGGGAGCAGTACTTC	CSAREVGREQYF	TRBJ2-7	-	TRBV20-1	few
TGTGCCAGCAGCTTAGCCCCGGGACCGAACACCGGGGAGCTGTTTTTT	CASSLAPGPNTGELFF	TRBJ2-2	-	TRBV7-9	-
TGCAGCGTTGAAGGGACAGCATCAAATGAAAAACTGTTTTTT	CSVEGTASNEKLFF	TRBJ1-4	-	TRBV29-1	many
TGTGCCACCAGCAGGGAAACAGGGGACGGCACAGATACGCAGTATTTT	CATSRETGDGTDTQYF	TRBJ2-3	TRBD1	TRBV15	few
TGTGCCAGCAGTACAGGGAGGAATCAGCCCCAGCATTTT	CASSTGRNQPQHF	TRBJ1-5	-	TRBV7-2	-
TGCAGCGTGGGGGGAGGGTCCTACGAGCAGTACTTC	CSVGGGSYEQYF	TRBJ2-7	TRBD2	TRBV29-1	few
TGTGCCATCAGTGAACGAGGGGGATACTCCTACGAGCAGTACTTC	CAISERGGYSYEQYF	TRBJ2-7	-	TRBV10-3	-
TGTGCCAGCAAGAGGATCGAGCAGTACTTC	CASKRIEQYF	TRBJ2-7	-	TRBV2	few
TGTGCCAGTAGTATCGGGACAGGGGCCGCGTATAGCAATCAGCCCCAGCATTTT	CASSIGTGAAYSNQPQHF	TRBJ1-5	TRBD1	TRBV19	-
TGTGCCAGCAGCCGTGGACCGAGCACAGATACGCAGTATTTT	CASSRGPSTDTQYF	TRBJ2-3	-	TRBV3-1	-
TGTGCCAGCAGCCTGAGCAGGGGGCAAAGGAGGAACACCGGGGAGCTGTTTTTT	CASSLSRGQRRNTGELFF	TRBJ2-2	TRBD1	TRBV7-2	-
TGTGCCACCAGTGATGGGGCGACAGATACGCAGTATTTT	CATSDGATDTQYF	TRBJ2-3	-	TRBV24-1	many
TGTGCCAGCAGCCACATCCAGGGCAGGGCCTACGAGCAGTACTTC	CASSHIQGRAYEQYF	TRBJ2-7	-	TRBV11-2	many
TGTGCCAGCAGCTTAGCGGGCCGACTGGAGGCCAAAAACATTCAGTACTTC	CASSLAGRLEAKNIQYF	TRBJ2-4	-	TRBV7-2	-
TGTGCCAGCAGGCCCAGTGCGACTAACTATGGCTACACCTTC	CASRPSATNYGYTF	TRBJ1-2	-	TRBV7-2	-
TGTGCCACCAGTGATACCGGGACAGGGAATGAGCAGTTCTTC	CATSDTGTGNEQFF	TRBJ2-1	TRBD1	TRBV24-1	-
TGTGCCAGTAGTCCCGGACCATCCACCTACGAGCAGTACTTC	CASSPGPSTYEQYF	TRBJ2-7	-	TRBV19	few
TGTGCCAGCAGCCAACTACGGGTTTCCGAGCAGTACTTC	CASSQLRVSEQYF	TRBJ2-7	-	TRBV3-1	-
TGCGCCAGCATGGCCCGCACAGTGAACACTGAAGCTTTCTTT	CASMARTVNTEAFF	TRBJ1-1	-	TRBV4-1	many
TGTGCCAGCAGTGTGGGAGGCTATGGCTACACCTTC	CASSVGGYGYTF	TRBJ1-2	-	TRBV6-1	few
TGTGCCATCAGTGAGTCGGACAGGGGCTCACCCCTCCACTTT	CAISESDRGSPLHF	TRBJ1-6	TRBD1	TRBV10-3	many
TGTGCCAGCAGTGAACTGTCGGGAGGTCAGTCAGATACGCAGTATTTT	CASSELSGGQSDTQYF	TRBJ2-3	TRBD2	TRBV6-1	few
TGTGCCAGTAGTGACTTGGGCTATGGCTACACCTTC	CASSDLGYGYTF	TRBJ1-2	-	TRBV19	many
TGTGCCATCAGTGGGGCGGGAAACGACAACTATGGCTACACCTTC	CAISGAGNDNYGYTF	TRBJ1-2	-	TRBV10-3	-
TGTGCCAGCAGTGAAGCGCTTGGGCTCCGCAATCAGCCCCAGCATTTT	CASSEALGLRNQPQHF	TRBJ1-5	-	TRBV6-1	few
TGTGCCAGCAGCACTTCAGCAGGGGCGGCTTTCTTT	CASSTSAGAAFF	TRBJ1-1	-	TRBV9	-
TGTGCCTGGGATAGCGGGGGGGCATACAATGAGCAGTTCTTC	CAWDSGGAYNEQFF	TRBJ2-1	TRBD2	TRBV30	few
TGTGCCAGCAGCCCACGCCTGCAGGGACGCACTGAAGCTTTCTTT	CASSPRLQGRTEAFF	TRBJ1-1	-	TRBV7-9	few
TGTGCCAGCAGCTCCCAGACCTTAGCCCCCGGGGAGCTGTTTTTT	CASSSQTLAPGELFF	TRBJ2-2	-	TRBV7-8	-
TGTGCCAGCAGCAAGGGCGGGAGGGACTCCTACAATGAGCAGTTCTTC	CASSKGGRDSYNEQFF	TRBJ2-1	-	TRBV21-1	many
TGTGCCAGCAGTCCCAGGGGGCTCTCTGGAAACACCATATATTTT	CASSPRGLSGNTIYF	TRBJ1-3	TRBD1	TRBV12-3/TRBV12-4	-
TGTGCCAGCAGCTTAGAAGGGCGCCGGCCCCAGCATTTT	CASSLEGRRPQHF	TRBJ1-5	-	TRBV7-8	few
TGTGCCAGCAGCTTGAATAGGGGCTACAATGAGCAGTTCTTC	CASSLNRGYNEQFF	TRBJ2-1	-	TRBV5-4	-
TGTGCCAGCAGACCGACAGCCCCGTACAATGAGCAGTTCTTC	CASRPTAPYNEQFF	TRBJ2-1	-	TRBV2	few
TGCGCCAGCAGCCGTCTTGGAGTTACCCAAGAGACCCAGTACTTC	CASSRLGVTQETQYF	TRBJ2-5	-	TRBV4-1	-
TGTGCCAGCAGTTGGGGCACCGGGGAGCTGTTTTTT	CASSWGTGELFF	TRBJ2-2	-	TRBV6-6	few
TGCGCCAGCAGCCTTCTAGCGGGAGGAGAGACCCAGTACTTC	CASSLLAGGETQYF	TRBJ2-5	TRBD2	TRBV5-1	many
TGTGCCAGTAGTATCGTCAGGGGGGACTATGGCTACACCTTC	CASSIVRGDYGYTF	TRBJ1-2	TRBD1	TRBV19	many
TGTGCCAGCAACGGGGCCTCCGGAGCCCTCCACTTT	CASNGASGALHF	TRBJ1-6	-	TRBV12-3/TRBV12-4	many
TGTGCCAGCAGTAAGCGGGAGGGCCAAGAGACCCAGTACTTC	CASSKREGQETQYF	TRBJ2-5	TRBD2	TRBV7-9	-
TGTGCTAGTGGTTTGGTACTGGGACAGGGCCACGAGCAGTACTTC	CASGLVLGQGHEQYF	TRBJ2-7	TRBD1	TRBV12-5	few
TGCAGCGTTGAAAACCGGATTATGAACACTGAAGCTTTCTTT	CSVENRIMNTEAFF	TRBJ1-1	-	TRBV29-1	many
TGCAGCGTTGGACAGGGGATGGTCGGGGAGCTGTTTTTT	CSVGQGMVGELFF	TRBJ2-2	TRBD1	TRBV29-1	few
TGTGCCAGCAGCTTACAGACGGCGGCCACAGATACGCAGTATTTT	CASSLQTAATDTQYF	TRBJ2-3	-	TRBV11-2	-
TGTGCCAGCAGCAACAGGACAGAGCTTAACTATGGCTACACCTTC	CASSNRTELNYGYTF	TRBJ1-2	-	TRBV11-2	many
TGTGCCAGCAGCTCCTCGGGAGAGACCCAGTACTTC	CASSSSGETQYF	TRBJ2-5	-	TRBV7-3	many
TGCGCCAGCAGCTTGGGGAACATTCAGTACTTC	CASSLGNIQYF	TRBJ2-4	-	TRBV5-1	-
TGCAGCGTTCGGGGCGGGGTCGGAGGCGAAAACACCGGGGAGCTGTTTTTT	CSVRGGVGGENTGELFF	TRBJ2-2	-	TRBV29-1	few
TGCAGCGTTGCCAGGGGGAACACCGGGGAGCTGTTTTTT	CSVARGNTGELFF	TRBJ2-2	-	TRBV29-1	few
TGCAGTGCTAGAGAGCAGGGGGCCACCTCCTACGAGCAGTACTTC	CSAREQGATSYEQYF	TRBJ2-7	TRBD1	TRBV20-1	many
TGTGCCAGCACCCCTCTGCCCCAGAACACCGGGGAGCTGTTTTTT	CASTPLPQNTGELFF	TRBJ2-2	-	TRBV7-2	few
TGTGCCAGCAGCTTGACCACCGACGGTTACACTGAAGCTTTCTTT	CASSLTTDGYTEAFF	TRBJ1-1	-	TRBV5-4	-
TGTGCCAGCAGCTTGGTCAGACTAGCGGGGGGTCTTTACAATGAGCAGTTCTTC	CASSLVRLAGGLYNEQFF	TRBJ2-1	TRBD2	TRBV5-4	-
TGTGCCAGCAGCCACGGACAGGGGGCCCCGAACACTGAAGCTTTCTTT	CASSHGQGAPNTEAFF	TRBJ1-1	TRBD1	TRBV2	few
TGTGCCAGCAGCCAAGTCGGGACTAGCGGCACAGATACGCAGTATTTT	CASSQVGTSGTDTQYF	TRBJ2-3	TRBD2	TRBV4-2	-